This entry concerns a single T cell receptor (beta chain). This sample stems from a study of blood T cell repertoires in COVID-19. Study summary: Acute and convalescent COVID-19 samples came from the United States, Italy and Spain. PBMCs, B-cell-depleted T cells, or T cells were the source of the cDNA or gDNA that made up the material.

From germline, CDR1 is SGHNT and CDR2 YENEEA. The CDR3 sequence is 15 residues long. V dropped 5 bases and J dropped 3; count of bases not matched to a gene: 3. As originally analysed: It was from reference gene primer amplification that nucleated cell counts were estimated. This table comes from immunoSEQ multiplex PCR, and its TCRdb copy is limited to in-frame clones, with some not included. The V and J calls and clone size come from that table; D and trimming were worked out from the DNA. This sample has about 220,000 clones, with 80% found just once. Sequencing input: peripheral blood. The receptor was isolated from a woman in her seventies with acute or convalescent COVID-19. The rearrangement uses TRBV11-3 and TRBJ2-2; 10 bases align to TRBD1. The CDR3 loop reads CASSGGTGDTGELFF. As DNA, the CDR3 is TGTGCCAGCAGCGGCGGGACAGGGGACACCGGGGAGCTGTTTTTT.